These 19 T cell receptor beta chains originate from one sample sequenced in a study of T cells in Graves' hyperthyroidism and ophthalmopathy. Researchers took RNA transcripts and amplified the TCR beta CDR3 regions from them. Initially, a first-round RT-PCR of the TCR CDR3 employed the HTBI primer set. TCRdb reanalysed the multiplex PCR reads using MiXCR and keeps one entry per CDR3 protein. The sample holds 500,000 to 600,000 distinct CDR3 sequences, around 46% seen once. Sequencing input: peripheral blood or thyroid tissue (not recorded which). These receptors all come from a woman younger than 35 with Graves' hyperthyroidism.

The chain is built from TRBV7-8 and TRBJ2-1; 9 bases match TRBD2. V shed 2 bases, J shed 6 bases, and the junction held 8 bases outside the gene matches. Germline CDR1 and CDR2: SGHVS and FQNEAQ. The CDR3 loop spans 16 amino acids. The CDR3 reads CASSLTVAGGVNEQFF. The CDR3, as DNA: TGTGCCAGCAGCTTAACGGTGGCGGGAGGGGTCAATGAGCAGTTCTTC.

In its sample, this clonotype was seen many times. The chain couples TRBV7-2 to TRBJ1-4; the D gene is possibly TRBD1 (6 bases). Germline V lookup: CDR1 SGHTA, CDR2 FQGNSA. CDR3 length: 15 residues. V was clipped by 1 base and J by 8 bases, with 14 bases between them. The chain's CDR3 is CASSLVQGRDEKLFF. The CDR3 coding sequence is TGTGCCAGCAGCTTAGTTCAGGGGCGCGACGAAAAACTGTTTTTT.

CDR3 in amino acids: CSASRDRGPETQYF. The CDR3, as DNA: TGCAGTGCCAGCAGGGACAGGGGGCCAGAGACCCAGTACTTC. This rearrangement joins TRBV20-1 to TRBJ2-5; TRBD1 matches at 12 bases. The ends lost 6 bases at V and 4 bases at J; junction bases unmatched: 6. In germline, CDR1 is DFQATT, CDR2 SNEGSKA (reference sequence). The CDR3 loop spans 14 amino acids.

The chain joins TRBV7-2 to TRBJ2-6; 10 positions match TRBD1. Trimming cost V 5 bases and J 9 bases; bases outside gene matches: 4. The V gene's germline CDR1 is SGHTA and CDR2 FQGNSA. The CDR3 length is 14 residues. This chain's CDR3 is CASSRDRGRNVLTF. The CDR3 DNA reads TGTGCCAGCAGCCGAGACAGGGGGCGCAACGTCCTGACTTTC. The full variable domain, rest sourced from reference TRBV7-2 and TRBJ2-6, is GAGVSQSPSNKVTEKGKDVELRCDPISGHTALYWYRQSLGQGLEFLIYFQGNSAPDKSGLPSDRFSAERTGGSVSTLTIQRTQQEDSAVYLCASSRDRGRNVLTFGAGSRLTVL.

The chain has TRBV6-5 and TRBJ1-2; 8 bases fit TRBD1. The CDR3 spans 15 residues. Germline assignment: CDR1 MNHEY and CDR2 SVGAGI. Trimming took 2 bases from V and 3 from J; bases not matched to a gene: 5. CDR3 in DNA: TGTGCCAGCAGTTACGGGGCAGGGGGCGACTATGGCTACACCTTC. Its translation is CASSYGAGGDYGYTF.

The chain combines TRBV2 with TRBJ2-5, with TRBD2 matching over 7 bases. The CDR3 covers 15 residues. CDR1 and CDR2 (germline): SNHLY, FYNNEI. J was trimmed by 7 bases and V by 1 base; bases with no gene match: 9. CDR3 coding DNA: TGTGCCAGCAGTGAAGAGGCGGGAGAGCTCGGGACCCAGTACTTC. Its protein product is CASSEEAGELGTQYF.

This clonotype was detected ten times or more. This sequence joins TRBV11-2 and TRBJ1-4; D ambiguous. Trimming shortened V by 5 bases and J by 0 bases, and 10 bases separated the two germline ends. CDR3 size: 15 residues. The germline V gene encodes CDR1 SGHAT and CDR2 FQNNGV. CDR3 region: CASSIGRATNEKLFF. Here the CDR3 DNA reads TGTGCCAGCAGCATCGGACGAGCAACTAATGAAAAACTGTTTTTT.

This clonotype was counted ten times or more. The V call is TRBV9, the J call TRBJ1-1; 8 bases agree with TRBD1. The CDR3 contains 17 residues. V trimming: 2 bases; J trimming: 7 bases; junction bases outside the gene matches: 16. Germline V gives CDR1 SGDLS, CDR2 YYNGEE. The CDR3 region has the DNA TGTGCCAGCAGCGTTATAAGGTCGACAGGGGCGGGCGATGAAGCTTTCTTT. This encodes CASSVIRSTGAGDEAFF.

This clonotype was counted at least ten times. The rearrangement uses TRBV20-1 and TRBJ1-5; tentative D call: TRBD1 (5 bases). CDR1 is DFQATT, CDR2 SNEGSKA, per germline (reference sequence). CDR3 length equals 14 residues. V lost 1 base and J 4 bases, leaving 11 bases between the germline ends. CDR3 DNA: TGCAGTGCTAGAGGTCACAAGGGGAATCAGCCCCAGCATTTT. Protein sequence: CSARGHKGNQPQHF.

The genes are TRBV18 and TRBJ2-5; either TRBD1 or TRBD2 may supply D (5 bases each). CDR1 and CDR2 from the germline V gene are KGHSH and LQKENI. The CDR3 is 15 residues long. The V end lost 3 bases, the J end lost 1 base, and 12 bases lay between the germline ends. CDR3 in amino acids: CASSPTGGPQETQYF. DNA for the CDR3: TGTGCCAGCTCACCTACAGGAGGCCCCCAAGAGACCCAGTACTTC.

This clonotype was seen repeatedly, ten times or more. The chain couples TRBV7-2 to TRBJ1-1; D unclear. Germline-derived CDR1 and CDR2 are SGHTA and FQGNSA. This CDR3 region has 14 residues. The V end lost 0 bases, the J end lost 7 bases, and 12 bases lay between the germline ends. CDR3 region: CASSLAGSPHEAFF. The CDR3 bases are TGTGCCAGCAGCTTAGCGGGTTCCCCCCATGAAGCTTTCTTT.

This sequence joins TRBV29-1 and TRBJ1-2; no clear D gene. Germline assignment: CDR1 SQVTM and CDR2 ANQGSEA. Trimming removed 6 bases at V and 7 bases at J, with 18 bases between. This CDR3 is built from 13 residues. The CDR3 coding sequence is TGCAGCGTGGCCGCGGTGGGCGGTTCTGGCTACACCTTC. As protein: CSVAAVGGSGYTF.

This clonotype was seen a handful of times. CDR3 loop: CSARGGREGRDQETQYF. CDR3 bases: TGCAGTGCTAGGGGGGGGCGGGAGGGCCGGGACCAAGAGACCCAGTACTTC. The V gene is TRBV20-1, the J gene TRBJ2-5; 9 bases match TRBD2. Looked up from germline, CDR1 is DFQATT and CDR2 is SNEGSKA (reference sequence). The CDR3 has 17 amino acids. V shed 3 bases and J 0 bases; nucleotides not matched to a gene: 11.

In this sample, this clonotype turned up many times. This chain joins TRBV7-3 and TRBJ2-7, with D possibly matching TRBD1 (6 bases). The CDR3 has 14 residues. V was pared by 0 bases and J by 5 bases, with 11 bases between. Germline V gene lookup returns CDR1 SGHTA and CDR2 FQGTGA. The CDR3 is CASSLTGGNDEQYF. The CDR3 DNA reads as TGTGCCAGCAGCTTAACAGGGGGTAACGACGAGCAGTACTTC.

This clonotype was seen a handful of times. V usage is TRBV6-1 and J usage is TRBJ2-5, with TRBD2 identical over 12 bases. Per the germline V gene, CDR1 is MNHNS and CDR2 is SASEGT. V lost 5 bases and J lost 5; bases outside the gene matches: 15. The CDR3 consists of 18 residues. The CDR3 DNA sequence: TGTGCCAGCAGTCCAAAAGGACTAGCGGGGAGGGGTACCGAGACCCAGTACTTC. Translating gives CASSPKGLAGRGTETQYF.

This clonotype was recorded at least ten times. This chain connects TRBV3-1 to TRBJ1-2, with D hard to call. Germline CDR1 is LGHDT and CDR2 is YNNKEL (reference sequence). V lost 1 base, J lost 4 bases, and 7 bases lay in between. This CDR3 spans 13 amino acids. CDR3 residues: CASSQGEIYGYTF. CDR3 DNA: TGTGCCAGCAGCCAAGGAGAAATCTATGGCTACACCTTC.

Many counts were recorded for this clonotype. The rearrangement links TRBV19 to TRBJ2-7, with 12 nucleotides matching TRBD2. The V segment lost 10 bases and the J segment 2 bases; nucleotides outside the gene matches: 3. This CDR3 region has 13 residues. The germline CDR1 and CDR2 sequences are LNHDA and SQIVND (reference sequence). The CDR3 nucleotides read TGTGCCACCAGACTAGCGGGAGCCTACGAGCAGTACTTC. This gives the protein CATRLAGAYEQYF.

This clonotype appeared many times. CDR3 region: CSGLFRVQQYF. CDR3 DNA sequence: TGCAGCGGGTTATTCCGGGTACAGCAGTACTTC. The chain carries TRBV29-1 and TRBJ2-7; D unresolved. Trimming pared 7 bases from V and 8 bases from J, leaving 15 bases between. The CDR3 has 11 amino acids. The germline V gene has CDR1 SQVTM and CDR2 ANQGSEA.

This clonotype has at least ten counts. V is TRBV10-2 and J is TRBJ2-3; the D is unclear. V was clipped by 8 bases and J by 1 base, with 7 bases between them. Germline CDR1 and CDR2: WSHSY and SAAADI. The CDR3 length is 12 residues. The CDR3 DNA sequence: TGCGCCAGCGGGGAAGGCACAGATACGCAGTATTTT. It codes for CASGEGTDTQYF.